The clone carrying this T cell receptor beta chain occurred once. The sample comes from a study of blood T cell repertoires in COVID-19. Overall study context: Specimens from acute and convalescent COVID-19 originated in the United States, Italy and Spain. PBMCs, B-cell-depleted T cells, or T cells provided the cDNA or gDNA that made up the material.

Some clones are missing from TCRdb's copy, which holds only in-frame ones; the method was immunoSEQ multiplex PCR. The sample has about 170,000 clones, more than 70% seen once. CDR1 and CDR2 (germline): MNHEY, SVGAGI. This CDR3 is 15 amino acids long. The V segment lost 5 bases and the J segment 0 bases; nucleotides outside the gene matches: 3. Assignment of participants to cohorts was predicated upon participant-reported clinical history. Sequencing input: PBMCs or T cells enriched from blood (not recorded which). This chain links TRBV6-5 with TRBJ1-2, with TRBD1 matching 10 bases. The source is a woman between 50 and 59 years old in a cohort exposed to, infected with or recovered from COVID-19 (not recorded which). The CDR3 region has the DNA TGTGCCAGCAGTACGACAGGGGGCCCTAACTATGGCTACACCTTC. This codes for CASSTTGGPNYGYTF.